The clone carrying this T cell receptor (beta chain) was observed a single time. Its antigen is still unknown. The data were obtained in a study of cytomegalovirus exposure and HLA in healthy donors. Study-wide results and caveats: Under in vitro conditions, three CMV-associated chains were confirmed as specific for CMV antigens. The classifier reportedly diagnosed cytomegalovirus status with high sensitivity and specificity.

This table comes from immunoSEQ multiplex PCR, and its TCRdb copy is limited to in-frame clones, with some not included. The repertoire holds under 200,000 clones, with approximately 87% as singletons. The germline CDR1 and CDR2 sequences are SGDLS and YYNGEE. This CDR3 has 14 residues. Losses at the gene ends were 0 bases for V and 9 bases for J; bases not matched to a gene: 1. This sequence joins TRBV9 and TRBJ2-1; TRBD2 aligns across 12 bases. This clonotype was obtained from a woman aged 30 to 39 in good health and CMV-seronegative. Material for sequencing was PBMCs. The CDR3 bases are TGTGCCAGCAGCGTAGAGACTAGCGGGAGTGAGCAGTTCTTC. This codes for CASSVETSGSEQFF.